Given below is one T cell receptor beta chain in context. This entry comes from a study of blood T cell repertoires in COVID-19. Profiling relied on immunoSEQ multiplex PCR, and the TCRdb table lists in-frame clones only, not all of them. The repertoire has around 390,000 clones, 80% to 90% of them found once; the top ten carry 10%. V lost 2 bases to trimming and J lost 2 bases; unmatched junction nucleotides: 4. CDR1 SNHLY and CDR2 FYNNEI come from the germline V gene. The CDR3 length is 15 residues. The receptor's source is a woman aged 45-59 years who had recovered from COVID-19. The material sequenced was PBMCs or T cells enriched from blood (not recorded which). V gene TRBV2 combines with J gene TRBJ2-5, with 8 positions matching TRBD2. CDR3 region: CASSEFLAGQETQYF. For the CDR3, the DNA is TGTGCCAGCAGTGAATTTCTAGCGGGTCAAGAGACCCAGTACTTC.